One sample yielded the 5 T cell receptor beta chains listed below, sequenced in a study of shared clonotypes between healthy human individuals. Using immunoSEQ multiplex PCR, the repertoire was profiled, and TCRdb retains in-frame clones only, with some absent. The sample has over a million clones, 98% seen once. Sequenced sample: naive CD4+ T cells sorted from blood. As for subset: CD45RA+ positively selected. These receptor sequences come from a man aged 25-40 years in good health.

With respect to this clone: The same CDR3 also results from other DNA sequences found in this sample. This chain joins TRBV5-5 and TRBJ2-5; D is ambiguous. The CDR3 runs 13 residues. CDR1 is SGHKS and CDR2 is YYEKEE in the germline V gene (reference sequence). Trimming removed 3 bases from V and 1 base from J, with 7 bases in between. CDR3 coding DNA: TGTGCCAGCAGCTCGGACGCCCAAGAGACCCAGTACTTC. Residues: CASSSDAQETQYF.

V is TRBV21-1 and J is TRBJ2-3. TRBV21-1 is labeled a pseudogene. This CDR3 is 10 amino acids long. Here the CDR3 DNA reads TGTGCCAGTAGCACAGATACGCAGTATTTT. Protein sequence: CASSTDTQYF.

The rearrangement uses TRBV29-1 and TRBJ2-7, with 14 bases that match TRBD2. J was trimmed by 5 bases and V by 4 bases; bases with no gene match: 7. Germline V gene data show CDR1 as SQVTM and CDR2 as ANQGSEA. This CDR3 comprises 15 residues. CDR3 amino acids: CSVVGTSGRVNEQYF. The CDR3 DNA sequence: TGCAGCGTTGTAGGGACTAGCGGGAGAGTCAACGAGCAGTACTTC.

The J gene is TRBJ2-1, the V gene TRBV5-5; D call uncertain. CDR3 length: 15 amino acids. Trimming left V 0 bases short and J 4 bases short, with 11 bases between. The germline gives CDR1 SGHKS, CDR2 YYEKEE (reference sequence). The CDR3 DNA reads TGTGCCAGCAGCTTGGCTAATCGGGTTTACAATGAGCAGTTCTTC. Translated: CASSLANRVYNEQFF. The full variable domain, with the rest looked up from reference TRBV5-5 and TRBJ2-1, is DAGVTQSPTHLIKTRGQQVTLRCSPISGHKSVSWYQQVLGQGPQFIFQYYEKEERGRGNFPDRFSARQFPNYSSELNVNALLLGDSALYLCASSLANRVYNEQFFGPGTRLTVL.

As for this clone: The same CDR3 can be traced to other DNA sequences in this sample. The chain couples TRBV5-1 to TRBJ1-1; possible D gene TRBD1, 6 bases. The CDR3 contains 13 residues. CDR1 is SGHRS, CDR2 YFSETQ, per germline. V lost 4 bases, J lost 1 base, and 8 bases lay in between. In DNA, the CDR3 is TGCGCCAGCAGCCCGACAGGGAACACTGAAGCTTTCTTT. Amino acid sequence: CASSPTGNTEAFF.